A selection of T cell receptor beta chains follows, all from one sample in a study of blood T cell repertoires in COVID-19. Assay used: immunoSEQ multiplex PCR; TCRdb lists only in-frame clones, some missing. The data hold nearly 80,000 clones, with around 84% observed a single time. The sample comprised peripheral blood. These receptors were collected from a man aged 45 to 65 with acute or convalescent COVID-19. Both conserved end residues are part of each CDR3. Fields, in order: V gene, CDR3 protein.

v_call: TRBV20-1
cdr3_aa: CSATIYNEQFF

v_call: TRBV19
cdr3_aa: CASKHRGLAKGSSSYNEQFF

v_call: TRBV6-1
cdr3_aa: CASSEVGTGDTIAKNIQYF

v_call: TRBV4-1
cdr3_aa: CASGRPRANTEAFF

v_call: TRBV6-2/TRBV6-3
cdr3_aa: CASSYLGGNEKLFF

v_call: TRBV19
cdr3_aa: CASSRNGRNEKLFF

v_call: TRBV7-6
cdr3_aa: CASRELGNEQFF

v_call: TRBV19
cdr3_aa: CASIDLANYGYTF

v_call: TRBV1
cdr3_aa: CTSSQDPVVGPLTEIYEQYF

v_call: TRBV19
cdr3_aa: CASRRDRGETQYF

v_call: TRBV7-8
cdr3_aa: CASSLDPGGNQPQHF

v_call: TRBV15
cdr3_aa: CATSWTGGIDTGELFF

v_call: TRBV5-1
cdr3_aa: CASSPGQGTQPQHF

v_call: TRBV5-1
cdr3_aa: CASSLRENTEAFF

v_call: TRBV2
cdr3_aa: CASSGTRTTYNEQFF

v_call: TRBV5-1
cdr3_aa: CASSPGLAGGPVGELFF

v_call: TRBV5-1
cdr3_aa: CASSPITGVKLNGYTF

v_call: TRBV2
cdr3_aa: CASTGTGSGETQYF

v_call: TRBV3-1/TRBV3-2
cdr3_aa: CASSQRTGVFTGELFF

v_call: TRBV6-4
cdr3_aa: CASSDDREGNQPQHF

v_call: TRBV9
cdr3_aa: CASSRQGIDTGELFF

v_call: TRBV19
cdr3_aa: CASGTSGSSYNEQFF

v_call: TRBV18
cdr3_aa: CASSPPGQGRGALSYEQYF

v_call: TRBV7-9
cdr3_aa: CATSVGTGLPEQYF

v_call: TRBV9
cdr3_aa: CASSVAGTGGYNEQFF

v_call: TRBV6-6
cdr3_aa: CASSPDLTYEQYF

v_call: TRBV6-2/TRBV6-3
cdr3_aa: CASSYQGYSNQPQHF

v_call: TRBV25-1
cdr3_aa: CASGQATNEKLFF

v_call: TRBV5-1
cdr3_aa: CASSLEQATNEKLFF

v_call: TRBV7-2
cdr3_aa: CASSLGSGSSYEQYF

v_call: TRBV6-5
cdr3_aa: CASSYSASGISYEQYF

v_call: TRBV5-6
cdr3_aa: CASSLFSRPRRNEQFF

v_call: TRBV9
cdr3_aa: CASSVSEGIYGYTF

v_call: TRBV3-1/TRBV3-2
cdr3_aa: CASSQDNYQETQYF

v_call: TRBV18
cdr3_aa: CASSPFQEMNTEAFF

v_call: TRBV5-4
cdr3_aa: CASSLPRLAGSYEQYF

v_call: TRBV5-8
cdr3_aa: CASRQGLPSTDTQYF

v_call: TRBV18
cdr3_aa: CASSPKTRQGAYGYTF

v_call: TRBV3-1/TRBV3-2
cdr3_aa: CASSHGNTEAFF

v_call: TRBV7-2
cdr3_aa: CASSANRAYGYTF

v_call: TRBV11-2
cdr3_aa: CASSHNERNEQFF

v_call: TRBV7-2
cdr3_aa: CASSFTRVVLSYGYTF

v_call: TRBV29-1
cdr3_aa: CSVRTGLSGYTF

v_call: TRBV9
cdr3_aa: CASSLIAGGYLNEQFF

v_call: TRBV7-2
cdr3_aa: CASSPDRNYGYTF